The clone carrying this TCR beta chain was counted once. These data belong to a study of T cell changes during pregnancy in multiple sclerosis. TCRdb keeps only in-frame clones here, not all; method: immunoSEQ multiplex PCR. The sample holds fewer than 40,000 clones; roughly 89% are singletons and the top ten take over 9.5%. V dropped 8 bases and J dropped 2; count of bases not matched to a gene: 9. In germline, CDR1 is MNHEY, CDR2 SVGAGI. CDR3 length: 14 amino acids. The starting material was CD8+ T cells from peripheral blood mononuclear cells, obtained in the second trimester of pregnancy. The chain couples TRBV6-5 to TRBJ2-7; 7 positions match TRBD1. The TCR comes from a female donor with multiple sclerosis, enrolled in a pregnancy study. The CDR3 reads CASGQARGTYEQYF. CDR3 coding DNA: TGTGCCAGCGGACAGGCCAGGGGGACCTACGAGCAGTACTTC.